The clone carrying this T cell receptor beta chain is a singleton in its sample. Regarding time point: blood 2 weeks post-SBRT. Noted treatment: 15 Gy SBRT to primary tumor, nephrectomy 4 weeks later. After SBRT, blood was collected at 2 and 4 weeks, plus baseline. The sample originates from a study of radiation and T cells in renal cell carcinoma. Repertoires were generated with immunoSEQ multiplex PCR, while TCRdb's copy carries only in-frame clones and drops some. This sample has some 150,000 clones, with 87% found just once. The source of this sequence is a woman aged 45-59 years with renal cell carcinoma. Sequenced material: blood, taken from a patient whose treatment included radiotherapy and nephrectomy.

CDR3 residues: CASSERGETEAFF. The CDR3 DNA sequence: TGTGCCAGCAGTGAACGTGGTGAAACTGAAGCTTTCTTT. The chain couples TRBV6-1 to TRBJ1-1, with no clear D. The CDR3 has 13 amino acids. From germline, CDR1 is MNHNS and CDR2 SASEGT. Trimming took 2 bases from V and 5 from J, leaving 9 bases between them.